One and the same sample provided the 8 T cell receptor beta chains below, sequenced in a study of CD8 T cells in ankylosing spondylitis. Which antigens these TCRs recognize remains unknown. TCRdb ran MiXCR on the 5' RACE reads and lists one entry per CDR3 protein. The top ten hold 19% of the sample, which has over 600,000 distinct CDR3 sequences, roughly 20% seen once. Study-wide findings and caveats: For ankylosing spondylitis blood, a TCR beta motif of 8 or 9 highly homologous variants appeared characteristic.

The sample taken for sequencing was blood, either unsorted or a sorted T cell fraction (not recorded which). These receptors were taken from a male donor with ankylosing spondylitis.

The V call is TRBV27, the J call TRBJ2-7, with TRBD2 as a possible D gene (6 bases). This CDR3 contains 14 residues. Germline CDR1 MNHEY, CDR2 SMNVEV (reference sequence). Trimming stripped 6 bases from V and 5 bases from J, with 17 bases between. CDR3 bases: TGTGCCAGCAGCCCTGGGACTGGGGTAAACGAGCAGTACTTC. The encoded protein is CASSPGTGVNEQYF.

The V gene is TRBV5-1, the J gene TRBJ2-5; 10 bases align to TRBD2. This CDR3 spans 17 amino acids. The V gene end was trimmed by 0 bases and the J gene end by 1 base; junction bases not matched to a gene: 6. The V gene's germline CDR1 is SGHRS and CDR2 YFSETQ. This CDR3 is CASSLAPSGSLQETQYF. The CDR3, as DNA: TGCGCCAGCAGCTTGGCGCCTAGCGGGAGCCTCCAAGAGACCCAGTACTTC. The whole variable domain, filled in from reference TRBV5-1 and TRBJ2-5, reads KAGVTQTPRYLIKTRGQQVTLSCSPISGHRSVSWYQQTPGQGLQFLFEYFSETQRNKGNFPGRFSGRQFSNSRSEMNVSTLELGDSALYLCASSLAPSGSLQETQYFGPGTRLLVL.

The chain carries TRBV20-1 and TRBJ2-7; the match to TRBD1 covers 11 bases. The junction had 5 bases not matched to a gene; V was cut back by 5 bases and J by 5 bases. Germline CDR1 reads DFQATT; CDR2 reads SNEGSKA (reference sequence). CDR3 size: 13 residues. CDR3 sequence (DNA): TGCAGTGCTTGGACAGGGGGCTTCGACGAGCAGTACTTC. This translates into CSAWTGGFDEQYF.

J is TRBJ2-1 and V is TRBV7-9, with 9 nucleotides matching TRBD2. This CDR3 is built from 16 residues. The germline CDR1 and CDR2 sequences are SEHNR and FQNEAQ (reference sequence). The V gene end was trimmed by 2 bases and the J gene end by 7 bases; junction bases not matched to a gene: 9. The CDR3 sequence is CASSLNAGGPQNEQFF. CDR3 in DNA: TGTGCCAGCAGCTTAAACGCGGGGGGGCCTCAAAATGAGCAGTTCTTC.

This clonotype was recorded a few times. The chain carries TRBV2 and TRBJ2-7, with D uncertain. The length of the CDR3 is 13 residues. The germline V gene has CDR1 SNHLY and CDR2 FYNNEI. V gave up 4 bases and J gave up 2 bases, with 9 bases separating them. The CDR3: CASSAAVPYEQYF. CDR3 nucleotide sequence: TGTGCCAGCAGTGCGGCAGTACCCTACGAGCAGTACTTC.

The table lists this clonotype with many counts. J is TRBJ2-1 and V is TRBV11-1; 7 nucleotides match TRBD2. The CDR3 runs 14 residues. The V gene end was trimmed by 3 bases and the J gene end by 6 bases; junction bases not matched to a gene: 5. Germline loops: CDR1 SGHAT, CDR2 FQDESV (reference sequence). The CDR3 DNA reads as TGTGCCAGCAGCTTTGGGCCGGGGGGCAATGAGCAGTTCTTC. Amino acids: CASSFGPGGNEQFF.

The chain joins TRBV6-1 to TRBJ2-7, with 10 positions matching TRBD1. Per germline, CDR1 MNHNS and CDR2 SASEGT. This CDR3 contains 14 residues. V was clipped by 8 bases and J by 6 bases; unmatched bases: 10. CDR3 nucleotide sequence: TGTGCCAGCTCAAACCTGGGACAGGGGACCGAGCAGTACTTC. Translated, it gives CASSNLGQGTEQYF.

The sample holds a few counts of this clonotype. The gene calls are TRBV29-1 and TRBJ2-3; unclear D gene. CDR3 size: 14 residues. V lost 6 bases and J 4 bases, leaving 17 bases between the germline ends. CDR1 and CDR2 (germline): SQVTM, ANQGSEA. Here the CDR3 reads CSVGHPSLADTQYF. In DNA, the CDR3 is TGCAGCGTCGGGCATCCCTCCCTTGCAGATACGCAGTATTTT.